This T cell receptor beta chain was sequenced for a study of blood T cell repertoires in COVID-19 (dated by TCRdb to 2020 to 2022). Study-level background: Samples from collaborators originated in the United States, Italy and Spain and spanned both the acute and convalescent phases of COVID-19. The material from the prospective study consisted of cDNA or gDNA derived from T cells, B-cell-depleted T cells, or PBMCs. The dataset comprised deeply sampled blood TCRbeta repertoires from subjects exposed to, actively infected with, or recovered from COVID-19. A freely available public database, intended as a resource for researchers studying the immune response to SARS-CoV-2, is where the repertoires were released. The samples were drawn from the first 160 participants of the ongoing ImmuneRACE study and from some 1,300 subjects provided by 6 global collaborators. Nearly every sample came with metadata listing a de-identified subject ID, COVID-19 status, age in years and sex. HLA class I and class II types, where available, came from metadata supplied by the sample provider rather than from assay-based typing. Paper-wide results and their limitations: Clinical and demographic metadata were provided uncurated, with the amount varying by source and participant.

The collaborating institutions used their own protocols to collect whole blood in K2EDTA tubes. For TCRbeta analysis, collaborators shipped samples in one of three forms: frozen whole blood, isolated PBMCs, or DNA extracted from either of those sample types. The immunoSEQ Assay, a bias-controlled multiplex PCR, was used to amplify TCRbeta CDR3 regions from genomic DNA. The authors processed their data as follows. Nucleated cell counts per sample were estimated from amplification of reference gene primers within the assay. Sequence reads were collapsed and filtered to measure the absolute abundance of every unique TCRbeta CDR3 rearrangement. For each sample, productive Simpson clonality was calculated as the square root of Simpson's diversity index over productive rearrangements. As stored in TCRdb, this immuneACCESS dataset retains in-frame rearrangements with V and J assigned. A fraction of the clones does not appear; measured against another copy, unresolved V genes explain less than half of the discrepancy, and the remainder lacks a known reason. For V, J and clone size, that table is used; D and trimming come from the DNA. Present in this sample are approximately 250,000 clones, under 90% of which were seen just once. The top ten clonotypes cover around 4% of the sample.

Clipping removes 7 bases from V and 2 bases from J, with 6 as the unmatched junction base count. The CDR3 goes from the cysteine to the phenylalanine over 14 residues. Of all the DNA, just the CDR3 is kept, 42 bases in frame from base 1. Looking up the germline V gene yields CDR1 SNHLY and CDR2 FYNNEI. Worth noting for this clone: Its antigen is still unknown. The sample holds no much larger clone one base away, and base qualities are not on file.

This sequence was found in a man in his 60s with acute or convalescent COVID-19. In this chain, TRBV2 is recombined with TRBJ2-5; 8 bases in the junction line up with TRBD1. Sequenced sample: peripheral blood. The CDR3 reads as follows: CASTPRQGQETQYF. The nucleotide sequence is given as TGTGCCAGCACCCCGAGACAGGGGCAAGAGACCCAGTACTTC.